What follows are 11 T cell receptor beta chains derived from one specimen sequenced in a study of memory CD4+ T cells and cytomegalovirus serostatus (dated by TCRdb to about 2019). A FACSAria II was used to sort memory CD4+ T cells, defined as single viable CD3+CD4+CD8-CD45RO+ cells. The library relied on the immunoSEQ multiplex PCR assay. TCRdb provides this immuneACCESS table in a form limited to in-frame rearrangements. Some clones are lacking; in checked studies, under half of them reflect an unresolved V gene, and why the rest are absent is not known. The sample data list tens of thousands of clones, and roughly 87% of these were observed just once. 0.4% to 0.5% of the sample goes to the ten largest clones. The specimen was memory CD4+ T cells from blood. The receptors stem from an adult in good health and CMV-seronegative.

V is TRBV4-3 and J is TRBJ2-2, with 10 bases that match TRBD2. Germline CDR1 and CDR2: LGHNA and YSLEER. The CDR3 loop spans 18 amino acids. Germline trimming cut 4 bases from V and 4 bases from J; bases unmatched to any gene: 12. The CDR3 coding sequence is TGCGCCAGCAGCCCTCAAGTACTAGCGGGGATCGGCACCGGGGAGCTGTTTTTT. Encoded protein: CASSPQVLAGIGTGELFF.

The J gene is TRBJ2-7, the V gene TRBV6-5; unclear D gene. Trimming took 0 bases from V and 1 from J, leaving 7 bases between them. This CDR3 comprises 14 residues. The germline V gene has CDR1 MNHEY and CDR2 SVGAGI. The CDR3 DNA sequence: TGTGCCAGCAGTTACTCAATTCAATCCTACGAGCAGTACTTC. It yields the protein CASSYSIQSYEQYF.

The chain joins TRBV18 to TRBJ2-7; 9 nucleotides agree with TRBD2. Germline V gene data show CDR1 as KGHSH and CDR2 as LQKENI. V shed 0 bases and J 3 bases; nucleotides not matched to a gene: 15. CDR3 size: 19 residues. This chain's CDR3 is CASSPPVGLAGYKLYEQYF. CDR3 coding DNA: TGTGCCAGCTCACCACCGGTCGGGCTAGCGGGGTATAAACTCTACGAGCAGTACTTC.

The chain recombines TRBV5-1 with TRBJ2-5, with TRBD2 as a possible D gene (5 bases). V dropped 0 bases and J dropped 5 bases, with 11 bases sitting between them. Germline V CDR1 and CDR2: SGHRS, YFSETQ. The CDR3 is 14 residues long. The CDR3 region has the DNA TGCGCCAGCAGCTTGGGACTACCGGCTGAGACCCAGTACTTC. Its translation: CASSLGLPAETQYF. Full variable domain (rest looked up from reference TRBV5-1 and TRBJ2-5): KAGVTQTPRYLIKTRGQQVTLSCSPISGHRSVSWYQQTPGQGLQFLFEYFSETQRNKGNFPGRFSGRQFSNSRSEMNVSTLELGDSALYLCASSLGLPAETQYFGPGTRLLVL.

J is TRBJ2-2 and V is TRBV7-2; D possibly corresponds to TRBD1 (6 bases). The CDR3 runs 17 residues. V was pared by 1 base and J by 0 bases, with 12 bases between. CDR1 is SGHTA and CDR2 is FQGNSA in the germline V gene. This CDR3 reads CASSLDLYRANTGELFF. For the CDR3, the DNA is TGTGCCAGCAGCTTAGATTTGTACAGGGCGAACACCGGGGAGCTGTTTTTT. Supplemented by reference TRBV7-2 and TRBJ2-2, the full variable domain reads GAGVSQSPSNKVTEKGKDVELRCDPISGHTALYWYRQSLGQGLEFLIYFQGNSAPDKSGLPSDRFSAERTGGSVSTLTIQRTQQEDSAVYLCASSLDLYRANTGELFFGEGSRLTVL.

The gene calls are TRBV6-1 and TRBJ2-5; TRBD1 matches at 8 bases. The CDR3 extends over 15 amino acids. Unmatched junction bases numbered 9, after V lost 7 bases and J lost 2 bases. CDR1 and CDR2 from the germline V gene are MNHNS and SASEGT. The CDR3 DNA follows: TGTGCCAGCACCTTAAGACAGGGGTCACAAGAGACCCAGTACTTC. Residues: CASTLRQGSQETQYF.

This chain's CDR3 is CASRITGQRDYTF. Here the CDR3 DNA reads TGTGCCAGCAGGATAACAGGGCAACGGGACTACACCTTC. J is TRBJ1-2 and V is TRBV6-5; perhaps TRBD1 as D (6 bases). Trimming pared 6 bases from V and 10 bases from J, leaving 18 bases between. CDR3 length: 13 residues. The germline CDR1 and CDR2 sequences are MNHEY and SVGAGI.

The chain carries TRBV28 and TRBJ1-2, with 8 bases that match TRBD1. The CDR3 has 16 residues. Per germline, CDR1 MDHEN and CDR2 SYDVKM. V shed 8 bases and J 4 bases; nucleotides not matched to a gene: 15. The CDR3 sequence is CASHLLYHGQGYGYTF. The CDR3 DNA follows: TGTGCCAGCCACTTACTGTATCACGGACAGGGCTATGGCTACACCTTC.

The CDR3 DNA reads as TGTGCCAGCTCACCACCGGTGGAGGGGGGAAACTATGGCTACACCTTC. This sequence encodes CASSPPVEGGNYGYTF. The chain links TRBV18 to TRBJ1-2; D might be TRBD1 (6 bases). The germline V and J ends were trimmed by 0 bases and 2 bases, with 13 bases remaining between them. The CDR3 runs to 16 residues. Germline V gene sequence: CDR1 KGHSH, CDR2 LQKENI.

CDR3 amino acids: CASSDLSGGGESTEAFF. DNA of the CDR3: TGTGCCAGCAGTGACCTATCGGGCGGGGGCGAGAGCACTGAAGCTTTCTTT. The chain joins TRBV6-4 to TRBJ1-1; D perhaps matches TRBD1 (6 bases). Germline assignment: CDR1 MRHNA and CDR2 SNTAGT. Between the trimmed V and J ends, which lost 2 bases and 4 bases, there was a span of 20 bases. This CDR3 spans 17 amino acids.

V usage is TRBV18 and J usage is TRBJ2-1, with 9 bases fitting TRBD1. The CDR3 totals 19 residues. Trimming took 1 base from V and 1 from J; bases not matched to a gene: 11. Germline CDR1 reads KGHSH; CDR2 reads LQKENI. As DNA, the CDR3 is TGTGCCAGCTCACCACGTCTTGGACAGGGGTTTGGATCCTACAATGAGCAGTTCTTC. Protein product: CASSPRLGQGFGSYNEQFF.